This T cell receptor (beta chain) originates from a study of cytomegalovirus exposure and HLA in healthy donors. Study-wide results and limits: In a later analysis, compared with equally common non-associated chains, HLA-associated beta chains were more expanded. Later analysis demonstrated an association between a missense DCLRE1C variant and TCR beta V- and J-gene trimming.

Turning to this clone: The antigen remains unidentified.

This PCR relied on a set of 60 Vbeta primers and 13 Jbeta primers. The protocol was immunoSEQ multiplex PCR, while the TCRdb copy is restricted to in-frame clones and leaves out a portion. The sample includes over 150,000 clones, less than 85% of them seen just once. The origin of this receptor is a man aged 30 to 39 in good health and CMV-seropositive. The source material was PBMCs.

The chain's CDR3 is CAGTSGGGYEQYF. CDR3 DNA: TGTGCCGGCACTAGCGGGGGGGGTTACGAGCAGTACTTC. This rearrangement joins TRBV30 to TRBJ2-7, with 13 bases identical to TRBD2. CDR3 length: 13 amino acids. Germline assignment: CDR1 GTSNPN and CDR2 SVGIG (reference sequence). V was clipped by 8 bases and J by 4 bases; unmatched bases: 5. Full variable domain (rest looked up from reference TRBV30 and TRBJ2-7): SQTIHQWPATLVQPVGSPLSLECTVEGTSNPNLYWYRQAAGRGLQLLFYSVGIGQISSEVPQNLSASRPQDRQFILSSKKLLLSDSGFYLCAGTSGGGYEQYFGPGTRLTVT.